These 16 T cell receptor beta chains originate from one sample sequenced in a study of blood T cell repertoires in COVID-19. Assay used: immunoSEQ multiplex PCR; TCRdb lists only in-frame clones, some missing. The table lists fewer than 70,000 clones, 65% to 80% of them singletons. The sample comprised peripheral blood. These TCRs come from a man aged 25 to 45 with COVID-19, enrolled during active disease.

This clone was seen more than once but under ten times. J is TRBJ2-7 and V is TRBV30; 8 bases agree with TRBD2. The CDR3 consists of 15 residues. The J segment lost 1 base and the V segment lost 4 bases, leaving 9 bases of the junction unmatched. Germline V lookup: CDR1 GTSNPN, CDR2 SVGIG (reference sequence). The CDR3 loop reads CAWNLGGAGSYEQYF. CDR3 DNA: TGTGCCTGGAACCTCGGGGGGGCCGGTTCCTACGAGCAGTACTTC.

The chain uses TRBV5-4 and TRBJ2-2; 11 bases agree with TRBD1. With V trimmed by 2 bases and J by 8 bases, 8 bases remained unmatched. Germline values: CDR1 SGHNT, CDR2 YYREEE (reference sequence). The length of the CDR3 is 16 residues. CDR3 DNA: TGTGCCAGCAGCTTACCGGGACAGGGGGTTCCGGGGGAGCTGTTTTTT. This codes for CASSLPGQGVPGELFF.

The CDR3 sequence: CASSQDLGGLAGEETQYF. The DNA for the CDR3 is TGTGCCAGCAGCCAAGATCTGGGGGGACTAGCGGGAGAAGAGACCCAGTACTTC. J is TRBJ2-5 and V is TRBV3-1 (or the pseudogene TRBV3-2); 14 positions match TRBD2. Germline lookup yields CDR1 LGHDT and CDR2 YNNKEL (reference sequence). The CDR3 loop spans 18 amino acids. The junction had 6 bases not matched to a gene; V was cut back by 0 bases and J by 3 bases.

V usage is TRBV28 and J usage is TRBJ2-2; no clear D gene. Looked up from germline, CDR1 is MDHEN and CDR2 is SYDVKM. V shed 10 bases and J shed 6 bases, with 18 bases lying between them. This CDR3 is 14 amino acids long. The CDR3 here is CATGSGGLPGELFF. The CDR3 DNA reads TGTGCCACCGGTTCCGGCGGCTTGCCCGGGGAGCTGTTTTTT.

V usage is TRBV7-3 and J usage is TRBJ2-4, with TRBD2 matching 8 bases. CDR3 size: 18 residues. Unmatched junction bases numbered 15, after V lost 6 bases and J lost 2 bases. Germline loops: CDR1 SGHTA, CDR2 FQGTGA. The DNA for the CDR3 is TGTGCCAGCAGTCCTGGAGCGGGAGCGGGTAACACCAAAAACATTCAGTACTTC. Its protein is CASSPGAGAGNTKNIQYF.

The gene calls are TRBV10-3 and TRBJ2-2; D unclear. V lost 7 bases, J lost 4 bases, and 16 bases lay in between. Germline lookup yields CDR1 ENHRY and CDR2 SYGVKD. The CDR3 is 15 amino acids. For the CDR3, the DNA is TGTGCCATCACCGCAGCCATAACGGGCACCGGGGAGCTGTTTTTT. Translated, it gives CAITAAITGTGELFF.

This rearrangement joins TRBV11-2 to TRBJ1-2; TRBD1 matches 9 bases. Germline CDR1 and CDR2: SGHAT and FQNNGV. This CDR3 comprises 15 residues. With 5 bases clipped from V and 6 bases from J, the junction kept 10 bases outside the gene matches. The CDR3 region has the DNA TGTGCCAGCAGCCAGACCGGGACAGGGTGGAATGGCTACACCTTC. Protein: CASSQTGTGWNGYTF. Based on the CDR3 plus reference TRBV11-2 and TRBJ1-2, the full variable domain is EAGVAQSPRYKIIEKRQSVAFWCNPISGHATLYWYQQILGQGPKLLIQFQNNGVVDDSQLPKDRFSAERLKGVDSTLKIQPAKLEDSAVYLCASSQTGTGWNGYTFGSGTRLTVV.

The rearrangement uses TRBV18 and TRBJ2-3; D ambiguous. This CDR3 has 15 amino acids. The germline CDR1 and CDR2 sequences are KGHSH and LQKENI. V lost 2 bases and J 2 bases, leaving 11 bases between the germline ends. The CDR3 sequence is CASSPEAGFTDTQYF. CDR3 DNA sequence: TGTGCCAGCTCACCAGAGGCTGGGTTCACAGATACGCAGTATTTT.

Here the CDR3 reads CAWSGPLTNEKLFF. CDR3 sequence (DNA): TGTGCCTGGAGTGGGCCATTAACTAATGAAAAACTGTTTTTT. The chain is built from TRBV30 and TRBJ1-4; D gene uncertain. Trimming left V 1 base short and J 1 base short, with 7 bases between. Per the germline V gene, CDR1 is GTSNPN and CDR2 is SVGIG (reference sequence). The CDR3 contains 14 residues. Supplemented by reference TRBV30 and TRBJ1-4, the full variable domain reads SQTIHQWPATLVQPVGSPLSLECTVEGTSNPNLYWYRQAAGRGLQLLFYSVGIGQISSEVPQNLSASRPQDRQFILSSKKLLLSDSGFYLCAWSGPLTNEKLFFGSGTQLSVL.

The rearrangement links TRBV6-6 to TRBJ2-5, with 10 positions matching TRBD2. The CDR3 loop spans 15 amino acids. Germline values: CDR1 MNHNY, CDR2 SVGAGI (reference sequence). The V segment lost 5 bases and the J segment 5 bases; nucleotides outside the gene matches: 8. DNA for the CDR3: TGTGCCAGCAGTCTAACTAGCGGGATCGGGGAGACCCAGTACTTC. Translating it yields CASSLTSGIGETQYF.

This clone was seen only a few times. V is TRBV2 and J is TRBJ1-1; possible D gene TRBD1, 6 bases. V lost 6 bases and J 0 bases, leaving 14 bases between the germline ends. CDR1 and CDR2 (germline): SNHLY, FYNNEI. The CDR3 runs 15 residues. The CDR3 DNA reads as TGTGCCAGCAGCCAACGAAAGGGGGTGAACACTGAAGCTTTCTTT. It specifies CASSQRKGVNTEAFF.

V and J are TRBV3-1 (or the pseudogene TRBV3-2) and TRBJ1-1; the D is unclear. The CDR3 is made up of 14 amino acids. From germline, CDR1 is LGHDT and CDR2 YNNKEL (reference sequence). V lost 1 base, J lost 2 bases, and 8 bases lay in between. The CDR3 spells CASSQAWRNTEAFF. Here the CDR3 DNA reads TGTGCCAGCAGCCAAGCATGGAGAAACACTGAAGCTTTCTTT.

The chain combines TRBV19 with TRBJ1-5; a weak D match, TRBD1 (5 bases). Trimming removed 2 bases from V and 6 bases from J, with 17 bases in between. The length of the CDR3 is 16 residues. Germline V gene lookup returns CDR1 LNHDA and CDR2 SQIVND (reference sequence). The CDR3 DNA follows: TGTGCCAGTAGTATACTGGAAGGGGTAAGGGGTCAGCCCCAGCATTTT. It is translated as CASSILEGVRGQPQHF.

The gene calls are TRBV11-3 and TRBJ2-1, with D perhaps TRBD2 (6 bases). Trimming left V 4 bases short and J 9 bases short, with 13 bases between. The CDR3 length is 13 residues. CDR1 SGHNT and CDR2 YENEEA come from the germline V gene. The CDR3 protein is CASSSSSAGEQFF. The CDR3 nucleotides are TGTGCCAGCAGCTCATCTAGCGCCGGTGAGCAGTTCTTC.

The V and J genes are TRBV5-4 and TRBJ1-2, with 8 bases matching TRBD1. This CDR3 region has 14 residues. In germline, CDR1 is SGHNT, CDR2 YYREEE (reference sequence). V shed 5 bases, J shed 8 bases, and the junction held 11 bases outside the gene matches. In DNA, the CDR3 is TGTGCCAGCAGACCAGTCAGGGGGCAAATGGGCTACACCTTC. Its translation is CASRPVRGQMGYTF.

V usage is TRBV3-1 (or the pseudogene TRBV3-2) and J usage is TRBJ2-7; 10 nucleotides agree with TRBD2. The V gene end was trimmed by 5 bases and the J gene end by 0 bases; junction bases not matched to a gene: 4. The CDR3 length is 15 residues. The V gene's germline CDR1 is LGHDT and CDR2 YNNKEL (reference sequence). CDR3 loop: CASSYTSGTSYEQYF. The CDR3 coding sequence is TGTGCCAGCAGCTACACTAGCGGGACCTCCTACGAGCAGTACTTC.